The present T cell receptor beta chain was sequenced within a study of blood T cells in healthy people across ages. A sample-barcoded 5' primer and a J-beta primer mix were used in a second PCR of about 7 to 11 cycles. Unique molecular identifiers of 12 random nucleotides labeled each cDNA. Using its own MiXCR run on the 5' RACE reads, TCRdb lists one record per CDR3 protein. The repertoire holds hundreds of thousands of distinct CDR3 sequences, with roughly 24% as singletons. There are 15 residues in the CDR3. From germline, CDR1 is SGHVS and CDR2 FQNEAQ. A further study also used this sample, focusing on T cells of mothers and their children.

The V call is TRBV7-8, the J call TRBJ2-1; either TRBD1 or TRBD2 may supply D (6 bases each). The DNA matches TRBJ2-7 better at its end, which makes the J call doubtful. This receptor was taken from a boy between 5 and 17 years old in good health. Sequencing was done on a sample of blood. The CDR3 spells CASSSGRGGINEQYF. In DNA, the CDR3 is TGTGCCAGCAGCTCCGGGAGAGGGGGTATTAACGAGCAGTACTTC.